The present entry profiles one TCR beta chain with its context. Its cognate antigen is unknown. The data were taken from a study of human thymus T cells. Study-wide results and limits: Thymic and blood repertoires seemed to show skewed V and J gene use.

A roughly 0.45-1 mL peripheral blood aliquot was taken intraoperatively from four of eight donors. No fixed cell number was used; all available blood leukocytes supplied DNA. Germline V lookup: CDR1 SGHRS, CDR2 YFSETQ. V dropped 2 bases and J dropped 2 bases, with 5 bases sitting between them. The CDR3 loop spans 12 amino acids. Assay used: immunoSEQ multiplex PCR; TCRdb lists only in-frame clones, some missing. The sample shows tens of thousands of clones, approximately 95% of them seen only once. This clonotype was sampled from a boy in the first two years of life with a congenital heart defect but otherwise immunologically healthy. This sequence joins TRBV5-1 and TRBJ2-7, with D hard to call. Sample: blood. The CDR3 loop reads CASSLPTYEQYF. The CDR3 nucleotides are TGCGCCAGCAGCTTACCTACCTACGAGCAGTACTTC. Based on the CDR3 plus reference TRBV5-1 and TRBJ2-7, the full variable domain is KAGVTQTPRYLIKTRGQQVTLSCSPISGHRSVSWYQQTPGQGLQFLFEYFSETQRNKGNFPGRFSGRQFSNSRSEMNVSTLELGDSALYLCASSLPTYEQYFGPGTRLTVT.